This T cell receptor beta chain was captured in a study of beta chain features in type 1 diabetes (dated by TCRdb to between 2017 and 2018). At the level of the whole study: Mean age, gender distribution, total cell number and subset yield were not different between patients and healthy donors. Whereas all 30 or so donors provided naive and central memory subsets, regulatory and stem cell-like memory subsets were isolated from just 8 patients and about 8 healthy donors. The study compared TCRB repertoires of sorted circulating CD4+ T cell subsets between recently diagnosed type 1 diabetes patients and matched healthy donors. A total of some 110 million sorted cells were examined across all samples, and a strong correlation was observed between cell number per subset and RNA yield.

Each donor gave one peripheral blood draw, about 100 mL on average, collected into heparinised tubes. Naive, central memory, regulatory and stem cell-like memory CD4+ T cells were sorted on a BD FACSAria II using a panel including CD45RO, CCR7, CD25, CD127, CD95 and CD27. Purity was above 95% for every sorted population. PBMCs were isolated immediately by Lymphoprep density gradient centrifugation and stained directly without culture. Samples were stained and sorted in pairs, with one healthy donor and one patient per experiment, so that batch effects were minimized. Notes on this clone: Its antigen is not yet known. Per-base qualities were not stored, and no clone one base away is much larger.

CDR1 and CDR2 (MNHNY, SVGAGI) derive from the germline V gene (reference sequence). V sheds 4 bases and J sheds 9 bases, leaving 13 bases between their ends. The CDR3 runs 13 amino acids, cysteine and phenylalanine included. Left in the record is the CDR3 DNA by itself, 39 bases read in frame from the first base. The entire amount of isolated RNA was reverse transcribed using the High Capacity cDNA Reverse Transcription Kit, so the sequenced TCRB transcripts were expressed ones. Naive, central memory and regulatory T cell samples underwent deep immunoSEQ sequencing, averaging roughly 3.4 million total reads per sample. After sorted cells were lysed in RLT buffer, RNA was extracted with DNase-treated RNeasy Micro or Mini kits, with the choice depending on cell number. Each cell subset was processed on its own to prevent cross-contamination, while patient and healthy donor samples were processed together. The immunoSEQ multiplex PCR was used to amplify TCRB sequences from cDNA, generating 87-bp fragments that spanned the CDR3 region. Sequencing of the amplicons was done on the Illumina HiSeq platform. In the original analysis: Synthetic template baselines were used to correct PCR bias computationally, reads within Hamming distance 2 were collapsed, and singletons that could not be merged were discarded. Reads were aligned against IMGT to assign V, D and J genes, CDR3 length and insertions or deletions at six rearrangement sites. Within each subset, clonotype counts were normalized to the number of sorted cells before true diversity and Gini coefficients were calculated with the tcR R package. The overlap coefficient, calculated on TCRB nucleotide sequences, was used to measure repertoire sharing. Out-of-frame TCRB sequences from naive cells were analyzed to stand in for the pre-selection repertoire. The immuneACCESS repertoire file appears here via TCRdb, limited to in-frame rearrangements. These files lack a portion of the clones; in checked studies, under half of the deficit traces to unresolved V genes, and the cause of the others is not known. V and J calls and clone size are those listed in that table; D and trimming were worked out from the DNA. The sample contains 280,000 or so clones, approximately 16% of them found a single time. The ten largest clones add up to 0.015% of the sample.

The investigation overall reported the following: PCR might favor shorter templates, but patient and control samples were amplified and corrected together, so any skew would affect both groups equally. Patients with type 1 diabetes made fewer insertions and deleted more nucleotides at VDJ recombination sites, implying thymic rearrangement abnormalities. Naive, central memory and regulatory TCRB repertoires appeared to be more similar among patients than among healthy donors. A moderate but significant shortening of TCRB CDR3 length was observed in type 1 diabetes patients in all four CD4+ subsets. Because the HLA sub-analyses included only small numbers of individuals, any influence of HLA type on TCRB rearrangement was left unresolved. Because cDNA rather than genomic DNA was sequenced, highly expressing activated cells could have been over-represented, although no difference in activation and CD3 levels was found between groups.

The V and J genes are TRBV6-6 and TRBJ2-1; D gene: possibly TRBD1, on 6 matching bases. This sequence was found in a man between 18 and 29 years old with type 1 diabetes. Material: naive CD4+ T cells from blood. This specimen's cell subset or site label, interpreted: true naive CD4+ T cells. The CDR3 region has the sequence CASSSKQGGEQFF. Here is the DNA: TGTGCCAGCAGTTCCAAACAAGGGGGTGAGCAGTTCTTC.